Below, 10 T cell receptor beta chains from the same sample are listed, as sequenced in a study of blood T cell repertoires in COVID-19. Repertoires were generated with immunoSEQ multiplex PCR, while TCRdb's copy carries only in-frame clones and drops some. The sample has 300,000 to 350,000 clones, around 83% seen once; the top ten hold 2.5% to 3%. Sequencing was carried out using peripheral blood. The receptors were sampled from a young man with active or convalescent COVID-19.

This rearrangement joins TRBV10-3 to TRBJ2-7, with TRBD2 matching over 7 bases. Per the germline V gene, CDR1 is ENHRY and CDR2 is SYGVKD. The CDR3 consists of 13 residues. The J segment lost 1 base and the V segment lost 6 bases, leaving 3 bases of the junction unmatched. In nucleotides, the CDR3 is TGTGCCATCAGGGGGGAGGGTTCCTACGAGCAGTACTTC. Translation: CAIRGEGSYEQYF.

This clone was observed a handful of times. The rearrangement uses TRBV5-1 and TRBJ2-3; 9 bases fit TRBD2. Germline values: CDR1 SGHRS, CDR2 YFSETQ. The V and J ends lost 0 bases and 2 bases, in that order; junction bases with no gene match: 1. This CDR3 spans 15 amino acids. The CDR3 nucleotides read TGCGCCAGCAGCTTGGGACTAGCGGCCACAGATACGCAGTATTTT. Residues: CASSLGLAATDTQYF.

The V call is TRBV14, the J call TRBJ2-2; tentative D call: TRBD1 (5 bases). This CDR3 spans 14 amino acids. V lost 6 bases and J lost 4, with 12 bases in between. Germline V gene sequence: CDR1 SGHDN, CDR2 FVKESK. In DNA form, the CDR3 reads TGTGCCAGCAGGCCCAGGGAAGCCACCGGGGAGCTGTTTTTT. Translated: CASRPREATGELFF.

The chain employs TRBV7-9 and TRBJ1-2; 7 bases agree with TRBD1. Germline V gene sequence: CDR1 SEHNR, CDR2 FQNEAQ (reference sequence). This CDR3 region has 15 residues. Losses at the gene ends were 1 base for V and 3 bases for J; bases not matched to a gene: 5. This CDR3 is CASSLEGRGDYGYTF. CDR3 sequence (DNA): TGTGCCAGCAGCTTAGAGGGCAGGGGGGACTATGGCTACACCTTC. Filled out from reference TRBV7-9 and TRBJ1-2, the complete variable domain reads DTGVSQNPRHKITKRGQNVTFRCDPISEHNRLYWYRQTLGQGPEFLTYFQNEAQLEKSRLLSDRFSAERPKGSFSTLEIQRTEQGDSAMYLCASSLEGRGDYGYTFGSGTRLTVV.

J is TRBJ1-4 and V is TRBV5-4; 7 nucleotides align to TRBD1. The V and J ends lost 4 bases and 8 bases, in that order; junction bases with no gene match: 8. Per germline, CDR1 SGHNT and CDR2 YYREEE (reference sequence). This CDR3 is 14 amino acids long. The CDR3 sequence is CASSRQGEEEKLFF. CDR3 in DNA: TGTGCCAGCAGCCGACAGGGTGAGGAGGAAAAACTGTTTTTT.

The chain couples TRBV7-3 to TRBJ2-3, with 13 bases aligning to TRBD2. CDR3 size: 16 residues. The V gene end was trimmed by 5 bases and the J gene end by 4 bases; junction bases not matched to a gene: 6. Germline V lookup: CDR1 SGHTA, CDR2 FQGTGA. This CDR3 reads CASSPKLAGGADTQYF. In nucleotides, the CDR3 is TGTGCCAGCAGCCCCAAACTAGCGGGGGGGGCAGATACGCAGTATTTT. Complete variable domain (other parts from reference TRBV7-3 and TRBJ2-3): GAGVSQTPSNKVTEKGKYVELRCDPISGHTALYWYRQSLGQGPEFLIYFQGTGAADDSGLPNDRFFAVRPEGSVSTLKIQRTERGDSAVYLCASSPKLAGGADTQYFGPGTRLTVL.

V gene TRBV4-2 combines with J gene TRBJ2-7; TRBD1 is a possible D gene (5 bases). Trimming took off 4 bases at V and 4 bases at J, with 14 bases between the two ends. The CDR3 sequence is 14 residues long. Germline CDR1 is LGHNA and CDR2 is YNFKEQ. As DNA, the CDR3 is TGTGCCAGCAGCCTTGACAGTACGGCTTACGAGCAGTACTTC. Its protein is CASSLDSTAYEQYF.

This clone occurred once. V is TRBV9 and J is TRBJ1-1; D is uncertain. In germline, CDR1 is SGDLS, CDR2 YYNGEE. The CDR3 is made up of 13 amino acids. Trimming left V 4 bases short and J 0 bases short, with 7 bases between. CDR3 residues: CASSPTMNTEAFF. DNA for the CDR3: TGTGCCAGCAGCCCAACAATGAACACTGAAGCTTTCTTT.

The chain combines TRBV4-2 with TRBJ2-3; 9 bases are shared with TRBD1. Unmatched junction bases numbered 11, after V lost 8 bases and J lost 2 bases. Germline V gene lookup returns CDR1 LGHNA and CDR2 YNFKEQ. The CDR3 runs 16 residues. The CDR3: CASWVGGTGPTDTQYF. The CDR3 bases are TGTGCCAGCTGGGTGGGAGGGACAGGGCCCACAGATACGCAGTATTTT.

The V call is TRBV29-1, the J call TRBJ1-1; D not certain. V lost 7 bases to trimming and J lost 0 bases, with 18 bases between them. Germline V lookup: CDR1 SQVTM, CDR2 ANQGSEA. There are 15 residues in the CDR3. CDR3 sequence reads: CSAEKFGALNTEAFF. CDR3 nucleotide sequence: TGCAGCGCAGAAAAATTCGGAGCCCTGAACACTGAAGCTTTCTTT.